Reported below is one T cell receptor beta chain. What it recognizes is unknown. The V gene's germline CDR1 is DFQATT and CDR2 SNEGSKA (reference sequence). The CDR3 is 13 amino acids. V was pared by 6 bases and J by 6 bases, with 8 bases of the junction left unmatched. This entry belongs to a study of naive and memory T cell subsets. Study-wide results and caveats: Diversity fell and Gini index rose from naive through CM, EM, EMRA.

Both TRBC1 and TRBC2 were covered by a beta constant-region primer of two equimolar oligonucleotides. MiXCR was run by TCRdb on the UMI-ligation and nested PCR reads, yielding one entry per CDR3 protein. This sample has approximately 140,000 distinct CDR3 sequences, with approximately 15% found just once. Sequenced material: naive CD4+ T cells from blood. The source is a human donor in good health. The chain recombines TRBV20-1 with TRBJ2-1; TRBD1 matches 7 bases. In nucleotides, the CDR3 is TGCAGTGCCTACCGACAGGGTCTCAATGAGCAGTTCTTC. This codes for CSAYRQGLNEQFF.